This T cell receptor (beta chain) was observed in a study of STAT5B mutations in CD4+ large granular lymphocyte leukemia. Study-level information: The CDR3 'QG' motif was associated with a particular HLA allele among healthy donors.

The table came from immunoSEQ multiplex PCR; TCRdb's copy has only in-frame clones and leaves some out. The data hold about 33,000 clones, with about 74% observed a single time. Losses at the gene ends were 4 bases for V and 4 bases for J; bases not matched to a gene: 1. The CDR3 sequence is 15 residues long. Germline V gene sequence: CDR1 SGHNT, CDR2 YENEEA. This clone turned up a few times. The antigen is undetermined. Buffy coats from healthy blood donors served as controls. Regarding the study as a whole: No patients shared main leukemic clonotypes, though roughly 27% appeared at low frequency elsewhere.

The rearrangement joins TRBV11-3 to TRBJ2-1; 13 positions match TRBD2. This clonotype originated in a human donor in good health. Source material: CD4+ T cells from blood buffy coats. CDR3 region: CASSWTSGGYNEQFF. CDR3 DNA: TGTGCCAGCAGCTGGACTAGCGGGGGATACAATGAGCAGTTCTTC.